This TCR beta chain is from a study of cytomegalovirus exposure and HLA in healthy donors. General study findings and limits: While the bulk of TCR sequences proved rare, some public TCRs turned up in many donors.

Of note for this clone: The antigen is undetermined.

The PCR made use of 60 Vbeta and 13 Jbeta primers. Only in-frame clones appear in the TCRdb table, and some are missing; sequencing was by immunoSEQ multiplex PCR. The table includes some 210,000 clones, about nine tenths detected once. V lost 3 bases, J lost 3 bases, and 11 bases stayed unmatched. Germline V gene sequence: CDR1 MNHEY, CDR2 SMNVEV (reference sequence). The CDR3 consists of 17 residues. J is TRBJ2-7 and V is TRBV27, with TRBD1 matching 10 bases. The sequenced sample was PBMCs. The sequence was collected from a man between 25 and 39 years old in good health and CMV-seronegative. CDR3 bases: TGTGCCAGCAGTTTTTCCCCTCCGGGACAGGGGCGCTACGAGCAGTACTTC. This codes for CASSFSPPGQGRYEQYF.